Shown below are 31 T cell receptor beta chains from a single sample sequenced in a study of blood T cell repertoires in COVID-19. Libraries were prepared by immunoSEQ multiplex PCR; TCRdb keeps only in-frame clonotypes and omits some of them. The sample yields about 240,000 clones, under 90% seen once. Input material: PBMCs or T cells enriched from blood (not recorded which). The origin of the receptors is a woman aged 40 to 55 who had been exposed to COVID-19.

J is TRBJ2-1 and V is TRBV6-4; perhaps TRBD2 as D (6 bases). Trimming took 6 bases from V and 4 from J, leaving 10 bases between them. Germline V gene data show CDR1 as MRHNA and CDR2 as SNTAGT. The CDR3 is 13 amino acids. The CDR3 reads CASSAGGYNEQFF. Here the CDR3 DNA reads TGTGCCAGCAGCGCCGGGGGTTACAATGAGCAGTTCTTC.

This clone was seen only once. The CDR3 DNA is TGTGCCAGCAGCCGCGGGGAGACCCAGTACTTC. Protein sequence: CASSRGETQYF. The V and J genes are TRBV5-5 and TRBJ2-5; TRBD2 is a possible D gene (5 bases). The germline gives CDR1 SGHKS, CDR2 YYEKEE (reference sequence). This CDR3 contains 11 residues. The germline V and J ends were trimmed by 4 bases and 5 bases, with 6 bases remaining between them. Complete variable domain (other parts from reference TRBV5-5 and TRBJ2-5): DAGVTQSPTHLIKTRGQQVTLRCSPISGHKSVSWYQQVLGQGPQFIFQYYEKEERGRGNFPDRFSARQFPNYSSELNVNALLLGDSALYLCASSRGETQYFGPGTRLLVL.

CDR3 bases: TGTGCCAGCAGCTTCGGTGTTCCTGGGGGCCGGGGCTACACCTTC. Translation: CASSFGVPGGRGYTF. This chain connects TRBV5-4 to TRBJ1-2; tentative D call: TRBD1 (6 bases). CDR3 length: 15 residues. The V and J ends lost 2 bases and 8 bases respectively, with 19 bases between them. Germline assignment: CDR1 SGHNT and CDR2 YYREEE (reference sequence).

This chain joins TRBV5-4 and TRBJ1-1, with 9 positions matching TRBD1. With V trimmed by 4 bases and J by 5 bases, 6 bases remained unmatched. Germline V gene sequence: CDR1 SGHNT, CDR2 YYREEE (reference sequence). The CDR3 runs to 14 residues. CDR3 DNA: TGTGCCAGCAGCCTTGGACAGGGGCTTACTGAAGCTTTCTTT. It encodes CASSLGQGLTEAFF. Looking up the rest from reference TRBV5-4 and TRBJ1-1 gives the full variable domain: ETGVTQSPTHLIKTRGQQVTLRCSSQSGHNTVSWYQQALGQGPQFIFQYYREEENGRGNFPPRFSGLQFPNYSSELNVNALELDDSALYLCASSLGQGLTEAFFGQGTRLTVV.

V usage is TRBV19 and J usage is TRBJ1-2; D is uncertain. Per the germline V gene, CDR1 is LNHDA and CDR2 is SQIVND (reference sequence). The V and J ends lost 6 bases and 0 bases respectively, with 14 bases between them. The CDR3 runs 15 residues. The CDR3 here is CASRGDGPANYGYTF. DNA for the CDR3: TGTGCCAGTAGGGGAGATGGGCCGGCTAACTATGGCTACACCTTC.

The gene calls are TRBV3-1 (or the pseudogene TRBV3-2) and TRBJ2-5; the match to TRBD2 covers 9 bases. V lost 5 bases and J lost 3; bases outside the gene matches: 4. The CDR3 spans 14 residues. Germline values: CDR1 LGHDT, CDR2 YNNKEL (reference sequence). In DNA, the CDR3 is TGTGCCAGCAGCTCGAGGACTAGCGAAGAGACCCAGTACTTC. Its protein product is CASSSRTSEETQYF.

The chain couples TRBV4-2 to TRBJ2-1, with D possibly matching TRBD2 (5 bases). V was shortened by 5 bases and J by 2 bases, with 13 bases between the two germline ends. The CDR3 is 15 residues long. Germline-derived CDR1 and CDR2 are LGHNA and YNFKEQ. This CDR3 is CASSGRDPPYNEQFF. The DNA for the CDR3 is TGTGCCAGCAGCGGCCGGGATCCCCCCTACAATGAGCAGTTCTTC.

The chain couples TRBV12-3 or TRBV12-4 to TRBJ1-2, with TRBD1 identical over 8 bases. The CDR3 runs to 13 residues. V lost 6 bases, J lost 4 bases, and 4 bases stayed unmatched. The CDR3 bases are TGTGCCAGCAGCCAAACAGGGGGCTATGGCTACACCTTC. Translated, it gives CASSQTGGYGYTF.

The CDR3 coding sequence is TGTGCCAGCAGCCGACTGGGACAGGGGGCGGGCAATGAGCAGTTCTTC. Residues: CASSRLGQGAGNEQFF. This sequence joins TRBV9 and TRBJ2-1, with 12 bases fitting TRBD1. This CDR3 is 16 amino acids long. J lost 6 bases, V lost 4 bases, and 8 bases had no gene match. Germline lookup yields CDR1 SGDLS and CDR2 YYNGEE.

The chain combines TRBV7-3 with TRBJ2-2, with 9 bases fitting TRBD1. This CDR3 spans 17 amino acids. The V gene's germline CDR1 is SGHTA and CDR2 FQGTGA. The trim removed 4 bases at V and 1 base at J, leaving 7 bases unmatched. The CDR3 protein is CASSSRQGVKNTGELFF. CDR3 DNA: TGTGCCAGCAGCTCCAGACAGGGGGTTAAGAACACCGGGGAGCTGTTTTTT.

Details on this clone: Other nucleotide sequences from this sample produce the same CDR3. This chain links TRBV9 with TRBJ1-4; D uncertain. The germline V gene encodes CDR1 SGDLS and CDR2 YYNGEE. The CDR3 is made up of 15 amino acids. V was clipped by 0 bases and J by 0 bases, with 6 bases between them. The DNA of the CDR3 is TGTGCCAGCAGCGTAGCGGGAGCAACTAATGAAAAACTGTTTTTT. Translation: CASSVAGATNEKLFF.

The chain carries TRBV29-1 and TRBJ2-7; 8 nucleotides align to TRBD1. CDR3 length equals 13 residues. V lost 6 bases to trimming and J lost 0 bases; unmatched junction nucleotides: 4. Germline CDR1 is SQVTM and CDR2 is ANQGSEA. CDR3 in amino acids: CSVWTGPSYEQYF. The CDR3, as DNA: TGCAGCGTCTGGACAGGGCCCTCCTACGAGCAGTACTTC.

This CDR3 reads CASTEQGAASPLHF. The CDR3 DNA follows: TGTGCCAGCACCGAACAGGGGGCTGCCTCACCCCTCCACTTT. The genes are TRBV6-5 and TRBJ1-6, with 9 bases lining up with TRBD1. V was pared by 7 bases and J by 10 bases, with 8 bases of the junction left unmatched. The CDR3 loop spans 14 amino acids. Germline V CDR1 and CDR2: MNHEY, SVGAGI.

The V call is TRBV6-5, the J call TRBJ2-5; 8 bases agree with TRBD2. V shed 6 bases, J shed 5 bases, and the junction held 5 bases outside the gene matches. The CDR3 consists of 13 residues. Germline V gives CDR1 MNHEY, CDR2 SVGAGI. DNA of the CDR3: TGTGCCAGCAGCCAAAGCGGGGGTGAGACCCAGTACTTC. It translates to CASSQSGGETQYF.

This clone appeared a few times. The chain is built from TRBV21-1 and TRBJ1-3; the table's D call TRBD1 went unverified against the DNA. TRBV21-1 is tagged as a pseudogene. This CDR3 region has 16 residues. CDR3 in DNA: TGTGCCAGCAGCACCCTGGGACAGGGAACTGGAAACACCATATATTTT. Translation: CASSTLGQGTGNTIYF.

The V call is TRBV12-3 or TRBV12-4, the J call TRBJ1-5; D possibly corresponds to TRBD1 (6 bases). V shed 6 bases and J shed 4 bases, with 10 bases lying between them. The CDR3 is 13 amino acids. CDR3 in amino acids: CASSTTGNQPQHF. For the CDR3, the DNA is TGTGCCAGCAGCACGACAGGTAATCAGCCCCAGCATTTT.

The chain recombines TRBV10-2 with TRBJ1-1, with a weak D call TRBD1 (6 bases). The CDR3 extends over 13 amino acids. Trimming left V 8 bases short and J 1 base short, with 11 bases between. Germline assignment: CDR1 WSHSY and CDR2 SAAADI. The DNA of the CDR3 is TGCGCCAGCGGGGGACATTGGAACACTGAAGCTTTCTTT. This sequence encodes CASGGHWNTEAFF.

This clone was observed a handful of times. The chain couples TRBV3-1 (or the pseudogene TRBV3-2) to TRBJ2-6; maybe TRBD2 (5 bases). Germline CDR1 reads LGHDT; CDR2 reads YNNKEL (reference sequence). V lost 0 bases to trimming and J lost 1 base, with 13 bases between them. This CDR3 is 18 amino acids long. In nucleotides, the CDR3 is TGTGCCAGCAGCCAAGATCCACTGACTATTTCTGGGGCCAACGTCCTGACTTTC. Encoded protein: CASSQDPLTISGANVLTF.

The rearrangement joins TRBV27 to TRBJ1-1; the D gene is possibly TRBD1 (5 bases). The CDR3 totals 14 residues. Germline V lookup: CDR1 MNHEY, CDR2 SMNVEV (reference sequence). V lost 3 bases, J lost 4 bases, and 12 bases lay in between. The CDR3 bases are TGTGCCAGCAGTTTTGCGTCAGGGTCCACTGAAGCTTTCTTT. Translation: CASSFASGSTEAFF.

The chain recombines TRBV7-3 with TRBJ1-1; 8 bases match TRBD1. Trimming cost V 2 bases and J 1 base; bases outside gene matches: 6. CDR1 is SGHTA and CDR2 is FQGTGA in the germline V gene. The CDR3 spans 16 residues. DNA of the CDR3: TGTGCCAGCAGCTTATTACGCAGGGGGCGGAACACTGAAGCTTTCTTT. It translates to CASSLLRRGRNTEAFF.

This chain joins TRBV12-3 or TRBV12-4 and TRBJ1-2, with TRBD1 as a possible D gene (5 bases). V dropped 4 bases and J dropped 8 bases, with 11 bases sitting between them. There are 12 residues in the CDR3. CDR3 DNA sequence: TGTGCCAGCAGTTCCCCCCAGGGAGGCTACACCTTC. The encoded protein is CASSSPQGGYTF.

This sequence joins TRBV5-6 and TRBJ1-2; TRBD1 matches at 12 bases. Germline V lookup: CDR1 SGHDT, CDR2 YYEEEE. The CDR3 covers 17 residues. The ends lost 4 bases at V and 4 bases at J; junction bases unmatched: 11. The CDR3: CASSRPGQGAKGYGYTF. The DNA of the CDR3 is TGTGCCAGCAGCCGACCGGGACAGGGGGCGAAGGGCTATGGCTACACCTTC.

The CDR3 nucleotides read TGTGCCAGCTCACCACCGGTGGGGGGCACTGAAGCTTTCTTT. Its protein product is CASSPPVGGTEAFF. V gene TRBV18 combines with J gene TRBJ1-1; tentatively, D is TRBD1 (5 bases). Germline lookup yields CDR1 KGHSH and CDR2 LQKENI. V was pared by 0 bases and J by 4 bases, with 9 bases between. The CDR3 covers 14 residues.

This clone showed up just a few times. J is TRBJ1-5 and V is TRBV5-5; D gene uncertain. This CDR3 comprises 15 residues. Germline CDR1 is SGHKS and CDR2 is YYEKEE (reference sequence). The V gene lost 3 bases and the J gene lost 4 bases, with 14 bases spanning the gap. The CDR3 sequence: CASSSTGIPNQPQHF. DNA of the CDR3: TGTGCCAGCAGCTCCACGGGAATCCCTAATCAGCCCCAGCATTTT.

This clone has only one observation. V usage is TRBV2 and J usage is TRBJ2-1; no firm D call. Trimming removed 3 bases from V and 6 bases from J, with 9 bases in between. CDR1 and CDR2 from the germline V gene are SNHLY and FYNNEI. The CDR3 extends over 13 amino acids. In DNA form, the CDR3 reads TGTGCCAGCAGTGAGGGCGTTGGCAATGAGCAGTTCTTC. It yields the protein CASSEGVGNEQFF.

The genes are TRBV14 and TRBJ1-1; D is undetermined. V dropped 0 bases and J dropped 11 bases, with 16 bases sitting between them. Germline CDR1 reads SGHDN; CDR2 reads FVKESK. CDR3 length: 14 residues. CDR3 nucleotide sequence: TGTGCCAGCAGCCAAGACCCCGGAGCGCCGCCCGCTTTCTTT. The encoded protein is CASSQDPGAPPAFF.

CDR3 residues: CASHRTSGADTQYF. The CDR3 nucleotides are TGTGCCAGCCACCGGACTAGCGGGGCAGATACGCAGTATTTT. The chain couples TRBV2 to TRBJ2-3, with 12 positions matching TRBD2. The CDR3 totals 14 residues. Trimming took 8 bases from V and 4 from J; bases not matched to a gene: 4. Germline V gene data show CDR1 as SNHLY and CDR2 as FYNNEI.

The V gene is TRBV9, the J gene TRBJ1-2, with 7 bases lining up with TRBD1. V was clipped by 4 bases and J by 10 bases; unmatched bases: 4. Germline CDR1 reads SGDLS; CDR2 reads YYNGEE. CDR3 length: 11 residues. Written as DNA, the CDR3 is TGTGCCAGCAGCACAGGGGATCCCTACACCTTC. Protein: CASSTGDPYTF.

This chain links TRBV29-1 with TRBJ1-2; 7 bases map to TRBD1. V lost 4 bases and J lost 3; bases outside the gene matches: 5. Germline CDR1 is SQVTM and CDR2 is ANQGSEA. The CDR3 runs to 13 residues. The CDR3 region is CSVAEGGDYGYTF. The DNA for the CDR3 is TGCAGCGTTGCCGAAGGGGGCGACTATGGCTACACCTTC. Drawing the rest from reference TRBV29-1 and TRBJ1-2, the complete variable domain is SAVISQKPSRDICQRGTSLTIQCQVDSQVTMMFWYRQQPGQSLTLIATANQGSEATYESGFVIDKFPISRPNLTFSTLTVSNMSPEDSSIYLCSVAEGGDYGYTFGSGTRLTVV.

This clone was counted only a few times. The V call is TRBV9, the J call TRBJ2-1; TRBD2 matches at 8 bases. The V and J ends lost 4 bases and 6 bases, in that order; junction bases with no gene match: 3. The CDR3 extends over 13 amino acids. Germline V gives CDR1 SGDLS, CDR2 YYNGEE. CDR3 region: CASSPGGLNEQFF. The CDR3 coding sequence is TGTGCCAGCAGCCCGGGAGGGCTCAATGAGCAGTTCTTC.

The rearrangement uses TRBV5-4 and TRBJ2-7; 7 bases align to TRBD2. Unmatched junction bases numbered 0, after V lost 0 bases and J lost 0 bases. The CDR3 spans 14 residues. The germline V gene has CDR1 SGHNT and CDR2 YYREEE (reference sequence). In nucleotides, the CDR3 is TGTGCCAGCAGCTTGGGCGGGGGCTCCTACGAGCAGTACTTC. It translates to CASSLGGGSYEQYF.